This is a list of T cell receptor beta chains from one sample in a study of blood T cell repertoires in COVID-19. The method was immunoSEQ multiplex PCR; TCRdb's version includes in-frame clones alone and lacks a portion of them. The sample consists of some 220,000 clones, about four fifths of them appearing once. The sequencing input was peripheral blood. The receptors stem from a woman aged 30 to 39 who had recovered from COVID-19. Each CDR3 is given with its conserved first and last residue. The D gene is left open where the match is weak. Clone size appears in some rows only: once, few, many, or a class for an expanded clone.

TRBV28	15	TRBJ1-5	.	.	CASILQGRVDQPQHF	TGTGCCAGCATCCTTCAGGGCCGTGTTGATCAGCCCCAGCATTTT
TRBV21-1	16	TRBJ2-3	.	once	CASSALARAGTDTQYF	TGTGCCAGCAGCGCCCTGGCCAGGGCTGGGACAGATACGCAGTATTTT
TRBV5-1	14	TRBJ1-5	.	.	CASSLKPGNQPQHF	TGCGCCAGCAGCTTGAAGCCAGGGAATCAGCCCCAGCATTTT
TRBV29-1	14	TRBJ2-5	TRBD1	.	CSVVVRDRGRTQYF	TGCAGCGTTGTTGTCCGGGACAGGGGGCGGACCCAGTACTTC
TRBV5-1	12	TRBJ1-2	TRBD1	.	CASRTGNYGYTF	TGCGCCAGCAGGACAGGGAACTATGGCTACACCTTC
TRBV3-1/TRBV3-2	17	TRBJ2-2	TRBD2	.	CASSSLGLALGAGELFF	TGTGCCAGCAGCTCCCTGGGACTAGCCCTCGGGGCCGGGGAGCTGTTTTTT
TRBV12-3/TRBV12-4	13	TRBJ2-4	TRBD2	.	CASSLEAGDIQYF	TGTGCCAGCAGTTTAGAAGCGGGAGACATTCAGTACTTC
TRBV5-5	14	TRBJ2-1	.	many	CASSLARVGNEQFF	TGTGCCAGCAGCTTGGCCAGGGTTGGAAATGAGCAGTTCTTC
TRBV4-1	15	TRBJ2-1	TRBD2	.	CATSETSGVYNEQFF	TGCGCCACCTCGGAGACTAGCGGGGTTTACAATGAGCAGTTCTTC
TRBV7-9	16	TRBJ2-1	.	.	CASSLTPQRANNEQFF	TGTGCCAGCAGCTTAACCCCACAGCGGGCCAACAATGAGCAGTTCTTC
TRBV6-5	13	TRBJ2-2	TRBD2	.	CASRPGGPGELFF	TGTGCCAGTCGCCCGGGAGGTCCCGGGGAGCTGTTTTTT
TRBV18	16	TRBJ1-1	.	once	CASSPKQGLQVPEAFF	TGTGCCAGCTCACCTAAACAGGGCCTCCAGGTGCCTGAAGCTTTCTTT
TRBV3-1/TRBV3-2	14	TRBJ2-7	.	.	CASSPKLVSSEQYF	TGTGCCAGCAGCCCGAAACTAGTATCTTCCGAGCAGTACTTC
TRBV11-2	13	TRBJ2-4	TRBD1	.	CASSPGGKNIQYF	TGTGCCAGCAGCCCAGGGGGTAAAAACATTCAGTACTTC
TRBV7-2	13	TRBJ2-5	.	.	CASSLAGGKTQYF	TGTGCCAGCAGCTTAGCTGGCGGGAAGACCCAGTACTTC
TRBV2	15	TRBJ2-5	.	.	CASIPGQDYQETQYF	TGTGCCAGCATACCCGGGCAGGACTATCAAGAGACCCAGTACTTC
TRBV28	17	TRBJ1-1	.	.	CASSSPRTGHGRAEAFF	TGTGCCAGCAGCTCTCCCCGAACAGGGCATGGTAGGGCTGAAGCTTTCTTT
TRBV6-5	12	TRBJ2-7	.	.	CASVSRSYEQYF	TGTGCCAGCGTCAGTCGCTCCTACGAGCAGTACTTC
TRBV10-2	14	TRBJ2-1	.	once	CASSDGEDGNEQFF	TGCGCCAGCAGTGACGGGGAGGATGGCAATGAGCAGTTCTTC
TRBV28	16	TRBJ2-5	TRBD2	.	CASSPAGLAGRETQYF	TGTGCCAGCAGTCCCGCAGGACTAGCGGGAAGGGAGACCCAGTACTTC
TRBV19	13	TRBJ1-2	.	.	CASSSQGRGGYTF	TGTGCCAGTAGTTCGCAGGGGAGAGGTGGCTACACCTTC
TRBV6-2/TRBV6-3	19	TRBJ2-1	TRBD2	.	CASSSVPGLAGGVYNEQFF	TGTGCCAGCAGTTCGGTCCCGGGACTAGCGGGAGGGGTCTACAATGAGCAGTTCTTC
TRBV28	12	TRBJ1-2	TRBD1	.	CASRYRGDGYTF	TGTGCCAGCAGATACAGGGGAGATGGCTACACCTTC
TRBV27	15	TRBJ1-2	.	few	CASSLSKGGFYGYTF	TGTGCCAGCAGTTTATCGAAGGGGGGGTTCTATGGCTACACCTTC
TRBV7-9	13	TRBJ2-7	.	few	CASSLAGLTVQYF	TGTGCCAGCAGCTTAGCGGGACTGACGGTGCAGTACTTC
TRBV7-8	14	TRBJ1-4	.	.	CASSPDSGNEKLFF	TGTGCCAGCAGCCCCGACAGTGGAAATGAAAAACTGTTTTTT
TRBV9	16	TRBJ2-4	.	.	CASSVDPAGQLNIQYF	TGTGCCAGCAGCGTAGATCCAGCGGGACAATTAAACATTCAGTACTTC
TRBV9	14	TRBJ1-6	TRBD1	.	CASSASGQVEPLHF	TGTGCCAGCAGCGCGTCGGGACAGGTCGAACCCCTCCACTTT
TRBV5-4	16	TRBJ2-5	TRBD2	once	CASSLNLAGRQETQYF	TGTGCCAGCAGCTTGAACCTAGCGGGAAGACAAGAGACCCAGTACTTC
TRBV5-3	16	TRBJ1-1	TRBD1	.	CARSLWDRVGMEEAFF	TGTGCCAGAAGCTTGTGGGACAGGGTAGGGATGGAAGAAGCTTTCTTT
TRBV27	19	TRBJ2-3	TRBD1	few	CANTPASFRDRTSTDTQYF	TGTGCCAACACGCCAGCCTCATTCCGGGACAGGACTAGCACAGATACGCAGTATTTT
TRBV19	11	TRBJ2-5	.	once	CASSSQETQYF	TGTGCCAGTAGTTCTCAAGAGACCCAGTACTTC
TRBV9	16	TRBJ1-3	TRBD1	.	CASSETQGANGNTIYF	TGTGCCAGCAGCGAGACACAGGGGGCTAATGGAAACACCATATATTTT
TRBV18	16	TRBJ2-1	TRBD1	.	CASSTRLDREHNEQFF	TGTGCCAGCTCAACCCGCCTGGACAGGGAACACAATGAGCAGTTCTTC
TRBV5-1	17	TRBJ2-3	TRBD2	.	CASSLLGVAGGTDTQYF	TGCGCCAGCAGCTTGTTGGGGGTAGCGGGAGGTACAGATACGCAGTATTTT
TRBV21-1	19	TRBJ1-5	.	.	CASSIPLGTEVYSNQPQHF	TGTGCCAGCAGCATACCCCTCGGGACAGAAGTATATAGCAATCAGCCCCAGCATTTT
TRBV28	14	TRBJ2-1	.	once	CAAQLTSSYNEQFF	TGTGCCGCACAGTTGACGAGCTCCTACAATGAGCAGTTCTTC
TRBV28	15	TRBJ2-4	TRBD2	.	CASSLSASGRGIQYF	TGTGCCAGCAGTTTATCCGCTAGCGGGAGAGGCATTCAGTACTTC
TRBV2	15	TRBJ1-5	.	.	CASSWGQPDNQPQHF	TGTGCCAGCAGTTGGGGGCAGCCTGACAATCAGCCCCAGCATTTT
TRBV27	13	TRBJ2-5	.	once	CASSLGAAETQYF	TGTGCCAGCAGTTTGGGAGCCGCGGAGACCCAGTACTTC
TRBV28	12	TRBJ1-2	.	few	CASSIQGGGYTF	TGTGCCAGCAGTATTCAGGGCGGTGGCTACACCTTC
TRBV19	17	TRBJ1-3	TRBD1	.	CASSTDHGTDSGNTIYF	TGTGCCAGTAGTACTGACCACGGGACAGACTCTGGAAACACCATATATTTT
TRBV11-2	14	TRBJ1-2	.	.	CASSSRGANYGYTF	TGTGCCAGCAGCTCCCGAGGAGCTAACTATGGCTACACCTTC
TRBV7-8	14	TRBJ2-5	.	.	CASRSRGTGETQYF	TGTGCCAGCAGGTCTCGTGGTACGGGGGAGACCCAGTACTTC
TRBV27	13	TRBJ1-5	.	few	CASSFEGVQPQHF	TGTGCCAGCAGTTTTGAGGGGGTTCAGCCCCAGCATTTT